This T cell receptor beta chain was sequenced in a study of blood T cell repertoires in COVID-19. Across the study: Donors in the United States, Italy and Spain gave samples during acute or convalescent COVID-19. T cells, B-cell-depleted T cells, or PBMCs supplied cDNA or gDNA.

Source study methods: Amplification from reference gene primers served as the basis for estimated nucleated cell counts. Some clones are missing from TCRdb's copy, which holds only in-frame ones; the method was immunoSEQ multiplex PCR. D and trimming come from the DNA, and the V and J calls and clone size come from that table. The table has 94,000 or so clones, more than 75% seen once. This CDR3 has 15 amino acids. The germline gives CDR1 MDHEN, CDR2 SYDVKM. The V and J ends lost 6 bases and 4 bases, in that order; junction bases with no gene match: 7. The rearrangement joins TRBV28 to TRBJ2-7, with 12 bases that match TRBD2. The sample taken for sequencing was peripheral blood. This clonotype was sampled from a woman aged 80 or older with active COVID-19. CDR3 in amino acids: CASSKKTSGRYEQYF. The CDR3 DNA reads TGTGCCAGCAGCAAAAAGACTAGCGGGAGATACGAGCAGTACTTC.